This TCR beta chain was found in a study of cytomegalovirus exposure and HLA in healthy donors. Broader study findings: Earlier results showed most TCR beta V segments being productive about 90% or about 30% of the time. A later look showed TCR association rates differing by HLA locus, highest for DRB1 and lowest for HLA-C.

V lost 0 bases, J lost 9 bases, and 12 bases lay in between. The CDR3 runs to 14 residues. The germline CDR1 and CDR2 sequences are MNHEY and SVGAGI. On this clone itself: Antigen unknown.

Everyone who donated was a healthy bone marrow donor. Donors were ostensibly healthy at sampling, although undocumented immune exposures were probable. 13 Jbeta primers and 60 Vbeta primers were used for the PCR. Sequenced by immunoSEQ multiplex PCR; TCRdb stores in-frame clones only, minus some. The sample yields about 70,000 clones, just under 75% seen once. This TCR was sampled from a human donor in good health. Sequencing was performed on PBMCs. V usage is TRBV6-5 and J usage is TRBJ2-1, with a tentative D call TRBD2 (5 bases). The CDR3 DNA follows: TGTGCCAGCAGTTACTCACGGCTAGCAGTTGAGCAGTTCTTC. Translated, it gives CASSYSRLAVEQFF.